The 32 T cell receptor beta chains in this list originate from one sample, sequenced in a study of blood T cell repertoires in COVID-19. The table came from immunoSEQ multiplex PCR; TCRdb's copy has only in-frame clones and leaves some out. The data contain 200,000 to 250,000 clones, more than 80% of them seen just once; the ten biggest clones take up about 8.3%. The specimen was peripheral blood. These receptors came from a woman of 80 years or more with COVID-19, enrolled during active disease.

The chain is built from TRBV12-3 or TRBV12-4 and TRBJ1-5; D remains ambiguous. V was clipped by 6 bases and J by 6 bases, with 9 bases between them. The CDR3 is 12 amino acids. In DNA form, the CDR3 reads TGTGCCAGCAGCCTCGCCGGTCAGCCCCAGCATTTT. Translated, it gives CASSLAGQPQHF.

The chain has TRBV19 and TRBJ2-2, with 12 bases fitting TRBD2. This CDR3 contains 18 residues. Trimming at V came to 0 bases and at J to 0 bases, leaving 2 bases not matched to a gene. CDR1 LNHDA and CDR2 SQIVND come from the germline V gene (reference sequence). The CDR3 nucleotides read TGTGCCAGTAGTATAGAACTAGCGGGGGGCACGAACACCGGGGAGCTGTTTTTT. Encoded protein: CASSIELAGGTNTGELFF.

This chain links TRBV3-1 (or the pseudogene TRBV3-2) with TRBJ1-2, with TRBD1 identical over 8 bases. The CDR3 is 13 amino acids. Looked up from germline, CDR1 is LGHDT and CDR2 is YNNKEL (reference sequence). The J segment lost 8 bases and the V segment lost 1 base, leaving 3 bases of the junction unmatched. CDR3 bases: TGTGCCAGCAGCCAAGGGACAGGGCGAGGCTACACCTTC. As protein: CASSQGTGRGYTF.

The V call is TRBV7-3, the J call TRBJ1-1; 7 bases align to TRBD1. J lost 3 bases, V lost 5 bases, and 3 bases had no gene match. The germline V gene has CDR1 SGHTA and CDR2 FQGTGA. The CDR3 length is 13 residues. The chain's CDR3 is CASSVGQDTEAFF. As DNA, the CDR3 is TGTGCCAGCAGCGTCGGACAGGACACTGAAGCTTTCTTT.

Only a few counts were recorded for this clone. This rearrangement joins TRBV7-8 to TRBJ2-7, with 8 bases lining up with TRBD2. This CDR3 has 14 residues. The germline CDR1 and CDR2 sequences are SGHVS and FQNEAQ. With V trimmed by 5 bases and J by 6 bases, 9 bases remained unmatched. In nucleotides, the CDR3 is TGTGCCAGCAGCCCGCCGGGACTAGGCGGCGAGCAGTACTTC. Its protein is CASSPPGLGGEQYF.

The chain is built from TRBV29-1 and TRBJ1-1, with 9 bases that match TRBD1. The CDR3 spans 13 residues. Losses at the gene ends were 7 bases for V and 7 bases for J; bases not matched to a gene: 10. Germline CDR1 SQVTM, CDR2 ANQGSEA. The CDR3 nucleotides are TGCAGCGCAGCGGACAGGGGCGGTATTGAAGCTTTCTTT. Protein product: CSAADRGGIEAFF.

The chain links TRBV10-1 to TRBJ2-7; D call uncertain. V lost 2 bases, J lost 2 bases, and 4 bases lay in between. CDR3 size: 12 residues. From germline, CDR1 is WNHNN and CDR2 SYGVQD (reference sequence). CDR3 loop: CASSEGAYEQYF. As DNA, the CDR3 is TGCGCCAGCAGTGAGGGAGCCTACGAGCAGTACTTC.

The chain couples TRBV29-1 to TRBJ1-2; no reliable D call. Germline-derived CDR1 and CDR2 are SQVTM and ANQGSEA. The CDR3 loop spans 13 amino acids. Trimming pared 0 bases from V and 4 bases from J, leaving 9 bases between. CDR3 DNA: TGCAGCGTTGAAGAGGACTTGGGCTATGGCTACACCTTC. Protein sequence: CSVEEDLGYGYTF.

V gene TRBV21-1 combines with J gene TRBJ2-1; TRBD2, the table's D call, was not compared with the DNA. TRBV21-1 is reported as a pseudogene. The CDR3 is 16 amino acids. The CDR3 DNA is TGTGCCAGCCCCCACTCAAGAGGGAGCTCCTACAATGAGCAGTTCTTC. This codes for CASPHSRGSSYNEQFF.

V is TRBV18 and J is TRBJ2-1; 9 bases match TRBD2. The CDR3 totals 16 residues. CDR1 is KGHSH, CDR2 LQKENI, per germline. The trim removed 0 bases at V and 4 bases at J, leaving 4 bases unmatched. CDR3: CASSPPLAGGYNEQFF. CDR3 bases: TGTGCCAGCTCACCACCGCTGGCGGGGGGGTACAATGAGCAGTTCTTC.

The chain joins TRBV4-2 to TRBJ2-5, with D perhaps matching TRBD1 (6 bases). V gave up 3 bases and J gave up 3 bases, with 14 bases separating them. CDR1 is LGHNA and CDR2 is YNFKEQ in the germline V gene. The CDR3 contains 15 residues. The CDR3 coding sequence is TGTGCCAGCAGCCATCGACAGGCCCGGGAAGAGACCCAGTACTTC. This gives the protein CASSHRQAREETQYF.

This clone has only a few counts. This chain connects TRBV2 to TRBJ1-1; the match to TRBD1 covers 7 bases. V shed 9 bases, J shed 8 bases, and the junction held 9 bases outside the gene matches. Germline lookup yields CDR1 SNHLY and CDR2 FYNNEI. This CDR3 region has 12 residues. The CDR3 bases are TGTGCCAGTCAGGGGGACGGACGCGAAGCTTTCTTT. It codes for CASQGDGREAFF.

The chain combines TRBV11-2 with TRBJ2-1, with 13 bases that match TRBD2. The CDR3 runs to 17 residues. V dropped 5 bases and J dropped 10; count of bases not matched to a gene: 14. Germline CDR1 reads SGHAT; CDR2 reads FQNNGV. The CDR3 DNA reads TGTGCCAGCAGCCTGGGACTAGCGGGGAGATCCATAGGGGAGCAGTTCTTC. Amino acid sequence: CASSLGLAGRSIGEQFF.

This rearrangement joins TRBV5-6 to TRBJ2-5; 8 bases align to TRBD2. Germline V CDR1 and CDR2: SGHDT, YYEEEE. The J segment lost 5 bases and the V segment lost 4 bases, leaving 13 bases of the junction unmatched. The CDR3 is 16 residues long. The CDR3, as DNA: TGTGCCAGCAGCCCTGGGACTAGTATCGCCTGGGAGACCCAGTACTTC. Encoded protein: CASSPGTSIAWETQYF. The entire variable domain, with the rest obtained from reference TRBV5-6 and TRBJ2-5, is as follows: DAGVTQSPTHLIKTRGQQVTLRCSPKSGHDTVSWYQQALGQGPQFIFQYYEEEERQRGNFPDRFSGHQFPNYSSELNVNALLLGDSALYLCASSPGTSIAWETQYFGPGTRLLVL.

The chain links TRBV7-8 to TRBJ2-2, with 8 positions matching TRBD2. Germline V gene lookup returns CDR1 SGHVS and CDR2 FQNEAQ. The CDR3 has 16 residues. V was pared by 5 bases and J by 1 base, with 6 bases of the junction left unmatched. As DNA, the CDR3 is TGTGCCAGCAGCCCGTTGGCGGGGGGGAACACCGGGGAGCTGTTTTTT. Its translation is CASSPLAGGNTGELFF.

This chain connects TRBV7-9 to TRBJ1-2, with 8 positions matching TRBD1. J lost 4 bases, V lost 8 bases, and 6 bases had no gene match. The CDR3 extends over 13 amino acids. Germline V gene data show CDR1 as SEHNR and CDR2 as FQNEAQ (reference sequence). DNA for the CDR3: TGTGCCAGCGGCCGGACAGGGCCCTATGGCTACACCTTC. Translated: CASGRTGPYGYTF.

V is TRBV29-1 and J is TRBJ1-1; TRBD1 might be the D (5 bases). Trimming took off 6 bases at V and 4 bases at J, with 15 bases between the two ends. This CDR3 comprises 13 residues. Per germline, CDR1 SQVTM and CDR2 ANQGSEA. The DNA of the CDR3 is TGCAGCGTCGCCAGGGTTGACGCCACTGAAGCTTTCTTT. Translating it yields CSVARVDATEAFF.

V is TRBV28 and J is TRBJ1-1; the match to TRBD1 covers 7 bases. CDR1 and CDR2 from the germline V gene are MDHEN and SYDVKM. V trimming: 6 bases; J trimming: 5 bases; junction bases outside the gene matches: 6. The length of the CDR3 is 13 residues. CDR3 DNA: TGTGCCAGCAGGGAAGGGGGCGAGACTGAAGCTTTCTTT. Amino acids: CASREGGETEAFF.

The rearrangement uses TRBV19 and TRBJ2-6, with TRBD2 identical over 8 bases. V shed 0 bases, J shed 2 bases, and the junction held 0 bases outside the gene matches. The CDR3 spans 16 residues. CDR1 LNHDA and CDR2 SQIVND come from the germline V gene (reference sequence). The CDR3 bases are TGTGCCAGTAGTATAGAACTAGCGGCTGGGGCCAACGTCCTGACTTTC. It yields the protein CASSIELAAGANVLTF.

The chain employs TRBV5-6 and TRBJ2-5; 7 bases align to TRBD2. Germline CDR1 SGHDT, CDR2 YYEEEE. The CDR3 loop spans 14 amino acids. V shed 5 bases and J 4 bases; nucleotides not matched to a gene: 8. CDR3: CASSMAGVGETQYF. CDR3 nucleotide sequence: TGTGCCAGCAGTATGGCGGGGGTTGGAGAGACCCAGTACTTC.

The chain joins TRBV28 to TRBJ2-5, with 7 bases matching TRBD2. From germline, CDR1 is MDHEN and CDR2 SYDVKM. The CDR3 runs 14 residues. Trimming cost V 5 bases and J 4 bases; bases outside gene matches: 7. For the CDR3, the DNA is TGTGCCAGCAGTGGAGCGGGGCGGCGAGAGACCCAGTACTTC. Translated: CASSGAGRRETQYF. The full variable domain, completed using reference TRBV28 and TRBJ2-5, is DVKVTQSSRYLVKRTGEKVFLECVQDMDHENMFWYRQDPGLGLRLIYFSYDVKMKEKGDIPEGYSVSREKKERFSLILESASTNQTSMYLCASSGAGRRETQYFGPGTRLLVL.

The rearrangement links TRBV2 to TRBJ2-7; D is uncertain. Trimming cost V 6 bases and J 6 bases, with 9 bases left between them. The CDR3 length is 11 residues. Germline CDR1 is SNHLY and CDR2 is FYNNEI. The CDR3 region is CASSRVGEQYF. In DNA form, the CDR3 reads TGTGCCAGCAGCCGGGTGGGCGAGCAGTACTTC.

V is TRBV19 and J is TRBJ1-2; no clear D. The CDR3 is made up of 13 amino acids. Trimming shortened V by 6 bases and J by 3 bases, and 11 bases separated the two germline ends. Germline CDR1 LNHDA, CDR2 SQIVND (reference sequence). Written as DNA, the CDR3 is TGTGCCAGTAGCCCTCGGACTGACTATGGCTACACCTTC. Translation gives CASSPRTDYGYTF.

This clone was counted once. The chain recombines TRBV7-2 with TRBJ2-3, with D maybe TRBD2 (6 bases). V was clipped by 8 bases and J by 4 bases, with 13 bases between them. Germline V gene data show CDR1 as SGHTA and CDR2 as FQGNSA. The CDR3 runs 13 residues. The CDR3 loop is CASRPAGSDTQYF. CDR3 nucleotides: TGTGCCAGCCGTCCAGCGGGTTCAGATACGCAGTATTTT. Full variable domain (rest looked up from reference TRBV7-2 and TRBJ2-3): GAGVSQSPSNKVTEKGKDVELRCDPISGHTALYWYRQSLGQGLEFLIYFQGNSAPDKSGLPSDRFSAERTGGSVSTLTIQRTQQEDSAVYLCASRPAGSDTQYFGPGTRLTVL.

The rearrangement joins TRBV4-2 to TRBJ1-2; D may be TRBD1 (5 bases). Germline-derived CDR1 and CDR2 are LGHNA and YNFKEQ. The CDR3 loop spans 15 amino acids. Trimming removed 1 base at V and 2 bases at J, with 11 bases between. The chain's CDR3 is CASSQVGGINYGYTF. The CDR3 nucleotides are TGTGCCAGCAGCCAAGTGGGGGGTATAAACTATGGCTACACCTTC.

The CDR3 loop reads CASSPGLTTYEQYF. CDR3 in DNA: TGTGCCAGCAGCCCAGGTTTAACAACCTACGAGCAGTACTTC. The chain employs TRBV9 and TRBJ2-7; no clear D gene. CDR3 length: 14 residues. V was shortened by 4 bases and J by 2 bases, with 13 bases between the two germline ends. Germline CDR1 SGDLS, CDR2 YYNGEE.

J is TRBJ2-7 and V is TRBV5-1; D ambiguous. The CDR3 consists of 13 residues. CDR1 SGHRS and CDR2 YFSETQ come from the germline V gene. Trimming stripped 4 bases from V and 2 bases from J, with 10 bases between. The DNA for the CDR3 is TGCGCCAGCAGCAGCTTGGGCGCCTACGAGCAGTACTTC. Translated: CASSSLGAYEQYF.

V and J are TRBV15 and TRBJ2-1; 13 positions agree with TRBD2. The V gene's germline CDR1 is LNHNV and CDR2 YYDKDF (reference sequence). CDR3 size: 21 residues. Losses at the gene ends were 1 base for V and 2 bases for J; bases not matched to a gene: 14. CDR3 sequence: CATSRVGGLAGPTWAYNEQFF. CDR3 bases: TGTGCCACCAGCAGAGTGGGGGGACTAGCGGGACCGACGTGGGCCTACAATGAGCAGTTCTTC.

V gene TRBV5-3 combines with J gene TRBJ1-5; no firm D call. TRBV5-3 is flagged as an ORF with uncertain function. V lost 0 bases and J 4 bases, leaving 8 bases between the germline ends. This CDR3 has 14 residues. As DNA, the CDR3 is TGTGCCAGAAGCTTGGTCGAGGAGAATCAGCCCCAGCATTTT. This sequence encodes CARSLVEENQPQHF.

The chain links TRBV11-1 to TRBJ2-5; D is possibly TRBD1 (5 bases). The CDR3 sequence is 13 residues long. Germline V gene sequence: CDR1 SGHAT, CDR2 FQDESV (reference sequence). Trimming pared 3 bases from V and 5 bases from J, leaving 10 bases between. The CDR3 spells CASSFGARETQYF. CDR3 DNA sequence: TGTGCCAGCAGCTTTGGGGCCCGGGAGACCCAGTACTTC.

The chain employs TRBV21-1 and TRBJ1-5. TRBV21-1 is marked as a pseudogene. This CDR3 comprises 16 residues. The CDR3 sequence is CASRLRRRYSNQPQHF. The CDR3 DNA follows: TGTGCCAGCCGACTGCGCCGTAGGTATAGCAATCAGCCCCAGCATTTT.

CDR3 nucleotides: TGTGCCAGCAGCCAAACGGGACTACTAGAGACCCAGTACTTC. It translates to CASSQTGLLETQYF. V is TRBV14 and J is TRBJ2-5; 7 bases line up with TRBD2. V trimming: 2 bases; J trimming: 4 bases; junction bases outside the gene matches: 4. Germline CDR1 reads SGHDN; CDR2 reads FVKESK. The CDR3 totals 14 residues. Full variable domain (remainder filled in from reference TRBV14 and TRBJ2-5): EAGVTQFPSHSVIEKGQTVTLRCDPISGHDNLYWYRRVMGKEIKFLLHFVKESKQDESGMPNNRFLAERTGGTYSTLKVQPAELEDSGVYFCASSQTGLLETQYFGPGTRLLVL.